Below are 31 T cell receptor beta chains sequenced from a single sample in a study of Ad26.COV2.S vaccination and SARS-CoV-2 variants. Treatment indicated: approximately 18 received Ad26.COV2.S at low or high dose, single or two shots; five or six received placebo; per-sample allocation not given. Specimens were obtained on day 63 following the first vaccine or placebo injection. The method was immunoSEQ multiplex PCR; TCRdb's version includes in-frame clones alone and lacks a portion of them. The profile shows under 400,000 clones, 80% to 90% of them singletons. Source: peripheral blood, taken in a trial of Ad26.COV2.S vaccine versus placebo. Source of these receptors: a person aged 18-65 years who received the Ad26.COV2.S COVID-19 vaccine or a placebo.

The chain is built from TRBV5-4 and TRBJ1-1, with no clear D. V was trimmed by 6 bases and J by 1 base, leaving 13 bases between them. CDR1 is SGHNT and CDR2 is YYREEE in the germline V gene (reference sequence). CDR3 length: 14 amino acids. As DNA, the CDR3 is TGTGCCAGCACCTACGGGGTATGGAACACTGAAGCTTTCTTT. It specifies CASTYGVWNTEAFF.

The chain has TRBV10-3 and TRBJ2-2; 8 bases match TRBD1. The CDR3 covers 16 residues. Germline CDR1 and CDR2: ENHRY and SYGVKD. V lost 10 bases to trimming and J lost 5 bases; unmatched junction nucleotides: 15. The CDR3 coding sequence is TGTGCCAGCTTGGACAGGGAGACATTAAGGACCGGGGAGCTGTTTTTT. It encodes CASLDRETLRTGELFF.

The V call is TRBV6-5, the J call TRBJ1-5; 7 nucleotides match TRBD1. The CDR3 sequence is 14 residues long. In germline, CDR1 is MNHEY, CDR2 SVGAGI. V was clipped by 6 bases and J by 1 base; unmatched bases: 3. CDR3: CASRETGSNQPQHF. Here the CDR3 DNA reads TGTGCCAGCAGGGAGACAGGGAGCAATCAGCCCCAGCATTTT.

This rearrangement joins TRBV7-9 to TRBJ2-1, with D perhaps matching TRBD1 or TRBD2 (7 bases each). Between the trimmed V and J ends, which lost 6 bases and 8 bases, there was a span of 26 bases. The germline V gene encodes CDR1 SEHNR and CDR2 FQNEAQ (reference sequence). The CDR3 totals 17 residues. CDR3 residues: CASSSGRYYAGGDEQFF. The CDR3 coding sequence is TGTGCCAGCAGTTCTGGCCGGTACTACGCAGGGGGGGATGAGCAGTTCTTC. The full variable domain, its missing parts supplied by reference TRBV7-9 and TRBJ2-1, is DTGVSQNPRHKITKRGQNVTFRCDPISEHNRLYWYRQTLGQGPEFLTYFQNEAQLEKSRLLSDRFSAERPKGSFSTLEIQRTEQGDSAMYLCASSSGRYYAGGDEQFFGPGTRLTVL.

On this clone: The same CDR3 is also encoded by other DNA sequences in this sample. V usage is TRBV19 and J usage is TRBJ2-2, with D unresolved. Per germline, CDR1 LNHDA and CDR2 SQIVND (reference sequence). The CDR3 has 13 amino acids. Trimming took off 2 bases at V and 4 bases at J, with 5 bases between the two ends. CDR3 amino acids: CASSIWGTGELFF. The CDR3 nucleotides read TGTGCCAGTAGTATATGGGGCACCGGGGAGCTGTTTTTT. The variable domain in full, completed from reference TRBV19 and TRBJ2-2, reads DGGITQSPKYLFRKEGQNVTLSCEQNLNHDAMYWYRQDPGQGLRLIYYSQIVNDFQKGDIAEGYSVSREKKESFPLTVTSAQKNPTAFYLCASSIWGTGELFFGEGSRLTVL.

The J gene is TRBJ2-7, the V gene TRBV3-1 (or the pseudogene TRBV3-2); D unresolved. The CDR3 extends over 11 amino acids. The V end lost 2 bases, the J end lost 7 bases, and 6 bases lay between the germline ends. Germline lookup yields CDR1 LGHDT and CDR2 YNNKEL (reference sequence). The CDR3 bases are TGTGCCAGCAGCCAATGGGCAGAGCAGTACTTC. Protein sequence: CASSQWAEQYF.

CDR3: CASSLQGAGSEQFF. As DNA, the CDR3 is TGTGCCAGCAGCTTACAGGGGGCGGGTAGTGAGCAGTTCTTC. The V gene is TRBV7-3, the J gene TRBJ2-1, with 8 bases matching TRBD1. Unmatched junction bases numbered 6, after V lost 2 bases and J lost 9 bases. In germline, CDR1 is SGHTA, CDR2 FQGTGA. This CDR3 comprises 14 residues.

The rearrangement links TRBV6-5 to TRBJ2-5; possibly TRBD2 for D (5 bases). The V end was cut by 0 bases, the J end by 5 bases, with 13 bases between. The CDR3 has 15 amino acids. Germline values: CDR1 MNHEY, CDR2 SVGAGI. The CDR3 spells CASSYSRATRETQYF. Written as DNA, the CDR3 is TGTGCCAGCAGTTACTCGAGGGCCACCCGGGAGACCCAGTACTTC.

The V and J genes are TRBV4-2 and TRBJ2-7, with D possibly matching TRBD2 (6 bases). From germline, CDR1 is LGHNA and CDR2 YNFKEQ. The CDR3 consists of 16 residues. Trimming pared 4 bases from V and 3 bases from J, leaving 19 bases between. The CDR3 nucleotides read TGTGCCAGCAGCCCGCTTGCGACGGGACTTCACTACGAGCAGTACTTC. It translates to CASSPLATGLHYEQYF.

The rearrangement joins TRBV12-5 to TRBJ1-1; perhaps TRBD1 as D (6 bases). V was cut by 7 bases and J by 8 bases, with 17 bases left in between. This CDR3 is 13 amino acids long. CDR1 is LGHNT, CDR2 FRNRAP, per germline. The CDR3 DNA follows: TGTGCTAGTGCCCAAGGGGGGCGAATGGAAGCTTTCTTT. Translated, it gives CASAQGGRMEAFF.

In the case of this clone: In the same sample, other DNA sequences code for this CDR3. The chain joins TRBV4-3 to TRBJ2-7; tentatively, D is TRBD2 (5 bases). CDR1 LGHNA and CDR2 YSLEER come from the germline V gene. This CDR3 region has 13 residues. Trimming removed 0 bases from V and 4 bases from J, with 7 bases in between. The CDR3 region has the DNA TGCGCCAGCAGCCAAGATCGAGGGTACGAGCAGTACTTC. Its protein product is CASSQDRGYEQYF.

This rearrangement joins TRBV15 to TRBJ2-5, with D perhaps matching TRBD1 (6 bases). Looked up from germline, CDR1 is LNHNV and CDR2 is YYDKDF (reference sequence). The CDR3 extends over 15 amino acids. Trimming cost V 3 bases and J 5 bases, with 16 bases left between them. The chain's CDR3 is CATSRSSQGPETQYF. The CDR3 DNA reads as TGTGCCACCAGCAGGTCCTCACAGGGCCCGGAGACCCAGTACTTC.

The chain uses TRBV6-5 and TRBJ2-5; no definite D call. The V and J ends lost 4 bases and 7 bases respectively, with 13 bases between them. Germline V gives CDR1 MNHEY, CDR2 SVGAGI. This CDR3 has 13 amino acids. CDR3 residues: CASSSSQSGTQYF. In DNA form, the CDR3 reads TGTGCCAGCAGTTCCTCCCAATCGGGGACCCAGTACTTC.

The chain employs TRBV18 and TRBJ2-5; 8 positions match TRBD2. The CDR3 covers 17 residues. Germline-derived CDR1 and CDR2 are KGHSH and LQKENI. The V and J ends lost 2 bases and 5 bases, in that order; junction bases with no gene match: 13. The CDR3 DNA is TGTGCCAGCTCACCAGGTTGGAGCGGGGGCCGCCAGGAGACCCAGTACTTC. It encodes CASSPGWSGGRQETQYF.

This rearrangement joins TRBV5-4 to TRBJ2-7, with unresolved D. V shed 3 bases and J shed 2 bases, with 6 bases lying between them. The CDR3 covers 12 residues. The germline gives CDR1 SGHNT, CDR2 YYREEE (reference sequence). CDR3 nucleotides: TGTGCCAGCAGCTGGGATACCTACGAGCAGTACTTC. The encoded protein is CASSWDTYEQYF.

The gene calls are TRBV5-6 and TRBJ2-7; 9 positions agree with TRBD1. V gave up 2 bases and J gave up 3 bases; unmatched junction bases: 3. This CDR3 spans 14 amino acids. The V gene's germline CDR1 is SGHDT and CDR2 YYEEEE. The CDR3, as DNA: TGTGCCAGCAGCTTTTGGGACAGGGACTACGAGCAGTACTTC. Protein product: CASSFWDRDYEQYF.

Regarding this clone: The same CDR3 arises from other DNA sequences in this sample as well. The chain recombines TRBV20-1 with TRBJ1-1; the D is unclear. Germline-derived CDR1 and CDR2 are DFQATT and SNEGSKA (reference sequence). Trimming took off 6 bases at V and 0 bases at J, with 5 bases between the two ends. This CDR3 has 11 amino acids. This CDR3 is CSARMNTEAFF. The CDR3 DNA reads TGCAGTGCCCGTATGAACACTGAAGCTTTCTTT.

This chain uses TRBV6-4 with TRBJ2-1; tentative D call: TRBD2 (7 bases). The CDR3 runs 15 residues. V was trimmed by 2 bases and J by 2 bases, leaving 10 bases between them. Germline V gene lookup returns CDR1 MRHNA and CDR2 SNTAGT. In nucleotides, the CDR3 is TGTGCCAGCAGTGACGTAGGGGGGGCCTACAATGAGCAGTTCTTC. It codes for CASSDVGGAYNEQFF.

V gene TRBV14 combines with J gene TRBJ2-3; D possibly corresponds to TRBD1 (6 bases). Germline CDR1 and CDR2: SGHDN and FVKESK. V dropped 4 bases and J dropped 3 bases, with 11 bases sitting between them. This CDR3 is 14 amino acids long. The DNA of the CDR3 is TGTGCCAGCAGCCCTCAGGGGTGGACAGATACGCAGTATTTT. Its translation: CASSPQGWTDTQYF.

CDR3 protein: CASSQGSPGSGNTIYF. The CDR3 region has the DNA TGCGCCAGCAGCCAAGGGTCCCCGGGGTCTGGAAACACCATATATTTT. The chain combines TRBV4-3 with TRBJ1-3; D is uncertain. Germline-derived CDR1 and CDR2 are LGHNA and YSLEER. Between the trimmed V and J ends, which lost 1 base and 1 base, there was a span of 11 bases. The CDR3 has 16 residues.

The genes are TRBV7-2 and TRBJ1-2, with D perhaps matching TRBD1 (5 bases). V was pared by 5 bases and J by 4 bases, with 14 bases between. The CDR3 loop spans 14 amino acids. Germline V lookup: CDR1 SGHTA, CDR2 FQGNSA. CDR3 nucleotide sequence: TGTGCCAGCAGCCAATCGGGGGAGGGCTATGGCTACACCTTC. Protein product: CASSQSGEGYGYTF.

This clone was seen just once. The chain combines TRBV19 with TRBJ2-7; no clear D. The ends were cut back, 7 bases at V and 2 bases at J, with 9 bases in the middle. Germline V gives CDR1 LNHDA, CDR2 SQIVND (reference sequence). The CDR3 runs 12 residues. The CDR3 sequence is CASITATYEQYF. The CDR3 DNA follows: TGTGCCAGTATTACGGCAACCTACGAGCAGTACTTC.

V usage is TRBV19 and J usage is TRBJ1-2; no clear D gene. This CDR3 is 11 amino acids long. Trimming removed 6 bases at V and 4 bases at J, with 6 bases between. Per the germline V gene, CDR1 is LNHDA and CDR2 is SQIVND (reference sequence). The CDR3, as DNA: TGTGCCAGTAGCCACGCCTATGGCTACACCTTC. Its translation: CASSHAYGYTF.

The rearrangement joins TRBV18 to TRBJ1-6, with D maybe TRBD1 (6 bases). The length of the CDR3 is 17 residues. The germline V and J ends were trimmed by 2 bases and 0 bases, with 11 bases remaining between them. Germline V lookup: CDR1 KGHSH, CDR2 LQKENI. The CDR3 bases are TGTGCCAGCTCACCAGGACAGCCAGGCTCCTATAATTCACCCCTCCACTTT. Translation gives CASSPGQPGSYNSPLHF.

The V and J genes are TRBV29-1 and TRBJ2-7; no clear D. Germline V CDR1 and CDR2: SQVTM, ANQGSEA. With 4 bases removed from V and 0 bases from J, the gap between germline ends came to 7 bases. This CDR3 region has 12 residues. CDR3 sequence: CSVAVSSYEQYF. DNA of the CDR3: TGCAGCGTTGCGGTCTCCTCCTACGAGCAGTACTTC.

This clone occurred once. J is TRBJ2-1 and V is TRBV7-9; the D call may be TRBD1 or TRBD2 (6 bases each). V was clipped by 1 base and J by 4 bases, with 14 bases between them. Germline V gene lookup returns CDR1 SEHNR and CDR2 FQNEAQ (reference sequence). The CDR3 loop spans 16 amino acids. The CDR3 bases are TGTGCCAGCAGCTTAGAATACGGGGGCTTGTACAATGAGCAGTTCTTC. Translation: CASSLEYGGLYNEQFF.

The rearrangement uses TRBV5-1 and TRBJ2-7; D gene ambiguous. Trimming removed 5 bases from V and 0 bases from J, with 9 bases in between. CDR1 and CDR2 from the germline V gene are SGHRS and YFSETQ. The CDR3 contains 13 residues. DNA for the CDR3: TGCGCCAGCAGGCCATATTCCTCCTACGAGCAGTACTTC. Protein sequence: CASRPYSSYEQYF.

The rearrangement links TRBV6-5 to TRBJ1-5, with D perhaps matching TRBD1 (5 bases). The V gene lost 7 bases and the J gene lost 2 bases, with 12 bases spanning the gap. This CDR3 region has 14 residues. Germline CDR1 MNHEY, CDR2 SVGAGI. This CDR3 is CASNPRGGNQPQHF. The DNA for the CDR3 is TGTGCCAGCAACCCCCGGGGCGGCAATCAGCCCCAGCATTTT.

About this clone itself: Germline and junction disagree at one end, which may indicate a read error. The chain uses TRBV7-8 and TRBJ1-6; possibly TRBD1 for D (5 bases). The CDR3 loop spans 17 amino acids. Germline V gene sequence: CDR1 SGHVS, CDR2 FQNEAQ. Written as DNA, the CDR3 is TGTGCCAGCACCTTAGGGACGCCCAAAGGGAGCCTCAGACCCCTCCACTTT. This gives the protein CASTLGTPKGSLRPLHF.

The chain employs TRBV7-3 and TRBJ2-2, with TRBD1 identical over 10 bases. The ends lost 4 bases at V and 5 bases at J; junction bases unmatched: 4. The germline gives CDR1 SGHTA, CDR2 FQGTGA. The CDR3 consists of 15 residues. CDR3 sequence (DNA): TGTGCCAGCAGCTCGACAGGGGGCAGTACCGGGGAGCTGTTTTTT. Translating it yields CASSSTGGSTGELFF.

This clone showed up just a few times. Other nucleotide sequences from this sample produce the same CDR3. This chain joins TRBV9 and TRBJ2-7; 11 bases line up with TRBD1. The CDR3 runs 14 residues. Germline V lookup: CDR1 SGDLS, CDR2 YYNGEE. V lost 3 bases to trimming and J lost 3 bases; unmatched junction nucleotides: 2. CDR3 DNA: TGTGCCAGCAGCGCCGGGACAGGGGGCTACGAGCAGTACTTC. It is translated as CASSAGTGGYEQYF.